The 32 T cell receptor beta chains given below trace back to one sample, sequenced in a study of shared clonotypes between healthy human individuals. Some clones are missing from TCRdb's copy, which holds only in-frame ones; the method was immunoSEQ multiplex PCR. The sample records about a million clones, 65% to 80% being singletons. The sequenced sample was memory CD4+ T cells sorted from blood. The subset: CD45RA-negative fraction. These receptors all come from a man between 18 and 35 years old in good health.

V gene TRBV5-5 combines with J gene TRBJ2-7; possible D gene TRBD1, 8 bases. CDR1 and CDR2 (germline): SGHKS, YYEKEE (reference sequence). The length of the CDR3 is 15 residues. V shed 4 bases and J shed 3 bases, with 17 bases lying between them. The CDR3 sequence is CASSPGQGGVYEQYF. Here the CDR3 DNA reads TGTGCCAGCAGCCCCGGACAGGGAGGGGTCTACGAGCAGTACTTC. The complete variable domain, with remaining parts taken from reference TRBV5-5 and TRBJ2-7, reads DAGVTQSPTHLIKTRGQQVTLRCSPISGHKSVSWYQQVLGQGPQFIFQYYEKEERGRGNFPDRFSARQFPNYSSELNVNALLLGDSALYLCASSPGQGGVYEQYFGPGTRLTVT.

This CDR3 is CASLRRYTNTGELFF. The CDR3 DNA is TGTGCCAGCCTCCGTAGGTACACGAACACCGGGGAGCTGTTTTTT. V usage is TRBV5-6 and J usage is TRBJ2-2; D remains ambiguous. CDR1 and CDR2 (germline): SGHDT, YYEEEE. The CDR3 sequence is 15 residues long. V lost 7 bases, J lost 0 bases, and 13 bases lay in between.

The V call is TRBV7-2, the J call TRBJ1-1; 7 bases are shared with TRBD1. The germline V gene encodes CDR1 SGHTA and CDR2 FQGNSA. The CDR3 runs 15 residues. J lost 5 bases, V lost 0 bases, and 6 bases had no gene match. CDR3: CASSLARDSWTEAFF. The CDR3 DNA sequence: TGTGCCAGCAGCTTAGCGAGGGACAGTTGGACTGAAGCTTTCTTT.

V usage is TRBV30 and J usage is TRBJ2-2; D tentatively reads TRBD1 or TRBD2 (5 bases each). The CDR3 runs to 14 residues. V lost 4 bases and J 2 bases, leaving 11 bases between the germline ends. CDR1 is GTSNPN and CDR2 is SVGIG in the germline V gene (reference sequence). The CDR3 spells CAWKSGRNTGELFF. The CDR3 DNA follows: TGTGCCTGGAAATCGGGACGTAACACCGGGGAGCTGTTTTTT.

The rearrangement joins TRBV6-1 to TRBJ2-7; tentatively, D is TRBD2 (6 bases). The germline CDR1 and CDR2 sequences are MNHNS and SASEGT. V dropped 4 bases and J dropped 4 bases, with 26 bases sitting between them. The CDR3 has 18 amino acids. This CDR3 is CASSVQTATYTAGYEQYF. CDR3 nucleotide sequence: TGTGCCAGCAGTGTACAGACTGCTACATACACCGCGGGGTACGAGCAGTACTTC.

The CDR3 region has the DNA TGTGCCAGCAGCGCACCCCGACAGGGTGGCTCCTACAATGAGCAGTTCTTC. Amino acid sequence: CASSAPRQGGSYNEQFF. J is TRBJ2-1 and V is TRBV28; 7 bases fit TRBD1. With 6 bases clipped from V and 0 bases from J, the junction kept 11 bases outside the gene matches. The CDR3 runs to 17 residues. The V gene's germline CDR1 is MDHEN and CDR2 SYDVKM.

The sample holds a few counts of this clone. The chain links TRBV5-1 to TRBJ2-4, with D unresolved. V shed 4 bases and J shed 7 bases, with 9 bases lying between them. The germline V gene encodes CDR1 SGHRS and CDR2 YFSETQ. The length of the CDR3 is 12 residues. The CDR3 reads CASSPFGNIQYF. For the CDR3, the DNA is TGCGCCAGCAGCCCCTTCGGGAACATTCAGTACTTC.

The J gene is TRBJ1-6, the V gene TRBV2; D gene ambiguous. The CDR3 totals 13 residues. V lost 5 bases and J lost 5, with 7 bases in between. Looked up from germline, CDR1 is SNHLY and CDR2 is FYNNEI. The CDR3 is CASSQENNSPLHF. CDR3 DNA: TGTGCCAGCAGTCAGGAAAATAATTCACCCCTCCACTTT.

CDR3 amino acids: CASSLVPGENQPQHF. The CDR3, as DNA: TGTGCCAGCAGCTTAGTTCCCGGGGAAAATCAGCCCCAGCATTTT. V and J are TRBV7-2 and TRBJ1-5; D unresolved. CDR1 is SGHTA and CDR2 is FQGNSA in the germline V gene. The CDR3 has 15 residues. The germline V and J ends were trimmed by 1 base and 4 bases, with 11 bases remaining between them.

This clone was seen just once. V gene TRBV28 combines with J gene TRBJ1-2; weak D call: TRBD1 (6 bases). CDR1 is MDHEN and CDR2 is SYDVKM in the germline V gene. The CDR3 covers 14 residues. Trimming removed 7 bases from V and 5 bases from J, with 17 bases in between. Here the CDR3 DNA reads TGTGCCAGCATGAGGGGACAAAGGCTATATGGCTACACCTTC. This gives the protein CASMRGQRLYGYTF.

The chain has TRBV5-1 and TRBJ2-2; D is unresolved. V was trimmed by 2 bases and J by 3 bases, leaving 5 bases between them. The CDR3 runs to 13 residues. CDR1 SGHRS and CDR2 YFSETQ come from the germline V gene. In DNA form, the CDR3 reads TGCGCCAGCAGCTTTCAGGACACCGGGGAGCTGTTTTTT. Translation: CASSFQDTGELFF. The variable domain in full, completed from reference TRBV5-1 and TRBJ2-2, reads KAGVTQTPRYLIKTRGQQVTLSCSPISGHRSVSWYQQTPGQGLQFLFEYFSETQRNKGNFPGRFSGRQFSNSRSEMNVSTLELGDSALYLCASSFQDTGELFFGEGSRLTVL.

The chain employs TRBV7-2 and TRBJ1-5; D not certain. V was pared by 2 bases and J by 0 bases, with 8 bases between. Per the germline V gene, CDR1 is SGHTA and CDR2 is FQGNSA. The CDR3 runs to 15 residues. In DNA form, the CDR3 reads TGTGCCAGCAGCTTATTTACCGATAGCAATCAGCCCCAGCATTTT. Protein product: CASSLFTDSNQPQHF.

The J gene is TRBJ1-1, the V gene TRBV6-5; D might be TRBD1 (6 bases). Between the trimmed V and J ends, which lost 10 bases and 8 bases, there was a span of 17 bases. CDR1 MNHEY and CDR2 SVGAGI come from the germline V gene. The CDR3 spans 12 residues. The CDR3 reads CAIIGRGSEAFF. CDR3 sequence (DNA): TGTGCCATCATAGGGAGGGGGTCAGAAGCTTTCTTT.

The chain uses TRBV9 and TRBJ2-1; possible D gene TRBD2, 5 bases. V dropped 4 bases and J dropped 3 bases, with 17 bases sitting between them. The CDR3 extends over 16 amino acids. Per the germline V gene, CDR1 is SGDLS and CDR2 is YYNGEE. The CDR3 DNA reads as TGTGCCAGCAGCCCATCCCGCCTAGCCGACTACAATGAGCAGTTCTTC. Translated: CASSPSRLADYNEQFF.

In DNA, the CDR3 is TGTGCCAGCAGCTTAATGGGGTCGGGGATGAACACTGAAGCTTTCTTT. It encodes CASSLMGSGMNTEAFF. The chain couples TRBV7-9 to TRBJ1-1; D unresolved. The length of the CDR3 is 16 residues. The V and J ends lost 2 bases and 0 bases respectively, with 13 bases between them. Germline V gives CDR1 SEHNR, CDR2 FQNEAQ (reference sequence).

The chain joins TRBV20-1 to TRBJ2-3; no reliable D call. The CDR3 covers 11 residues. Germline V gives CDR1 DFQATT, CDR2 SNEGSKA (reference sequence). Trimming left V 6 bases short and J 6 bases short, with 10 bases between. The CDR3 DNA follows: TGCAGTGCGCATGAAAGGGATACGCAGTATTTT. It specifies CSAHERDTQYF.

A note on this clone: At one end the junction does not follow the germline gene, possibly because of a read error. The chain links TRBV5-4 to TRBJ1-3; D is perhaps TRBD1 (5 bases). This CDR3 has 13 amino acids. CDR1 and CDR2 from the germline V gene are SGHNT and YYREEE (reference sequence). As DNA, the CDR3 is TGCGCCAGCAGCCCTCAGGGAGGAAACACCATATATTTT. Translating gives CASSPQGGNTIYF. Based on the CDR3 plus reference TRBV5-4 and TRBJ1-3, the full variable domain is ETGVTQSPTHLIKTRGQQVTLRCSSQSGHNTVSWYQQALGQGPQFIFQYYREEENGRGNFPPRFSGLQFPNYSSELNVNALELDDSALYLCASSPQGGNTIYFGEGSWLTVV.

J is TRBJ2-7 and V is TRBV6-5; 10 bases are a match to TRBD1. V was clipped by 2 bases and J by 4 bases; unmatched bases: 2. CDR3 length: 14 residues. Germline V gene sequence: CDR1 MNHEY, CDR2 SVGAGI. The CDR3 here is CASSYDRGPYEQYF. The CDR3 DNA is TGTGCCAGCAGTTACGACAGGGGGCCATACGAGCAGTACTTC.

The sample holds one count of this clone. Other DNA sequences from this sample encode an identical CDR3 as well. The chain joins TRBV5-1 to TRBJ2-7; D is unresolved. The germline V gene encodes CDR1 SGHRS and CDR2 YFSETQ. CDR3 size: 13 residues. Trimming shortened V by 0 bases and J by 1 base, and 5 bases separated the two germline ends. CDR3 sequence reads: CASSLVGSYEQYF. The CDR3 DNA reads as TGCGCCAGCAGCTTGGTAGGTTCCTACGAGCAGTACTTC.

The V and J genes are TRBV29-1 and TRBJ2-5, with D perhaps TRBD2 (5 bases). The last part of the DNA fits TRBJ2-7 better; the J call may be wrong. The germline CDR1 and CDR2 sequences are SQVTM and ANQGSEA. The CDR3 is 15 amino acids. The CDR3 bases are TGCAGCGTTGCCCGACTCAGCGGAAATTCCTACGAGCAGTACTTC. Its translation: CSVARLSGNSYEQYF.

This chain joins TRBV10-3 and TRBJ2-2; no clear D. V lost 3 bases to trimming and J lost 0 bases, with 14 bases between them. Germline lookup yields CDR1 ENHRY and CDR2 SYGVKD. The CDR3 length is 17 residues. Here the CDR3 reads CAISDNTADSNTGELFF. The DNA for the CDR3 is TGTGCCATCAGTGATAATACAGCCGACTCGAACACCGGGGAGCTGTTTTTT.

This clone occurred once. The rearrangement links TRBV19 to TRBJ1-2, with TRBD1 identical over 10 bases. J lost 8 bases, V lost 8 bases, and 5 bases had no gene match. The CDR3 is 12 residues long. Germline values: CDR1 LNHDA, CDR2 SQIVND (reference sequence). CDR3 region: CASSGQGGGYTF. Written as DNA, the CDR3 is TGTGCCAGTTCTGGACAGGGGGGAGGCTACACCTTC.

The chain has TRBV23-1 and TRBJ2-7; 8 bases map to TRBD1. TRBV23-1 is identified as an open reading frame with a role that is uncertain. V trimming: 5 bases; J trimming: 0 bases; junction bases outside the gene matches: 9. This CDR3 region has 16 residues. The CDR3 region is CASSEADRDISYEQYF. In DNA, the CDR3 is TGCGCCAGCAGTGAGGCGGACAGGGATATCTCCTACGAGCAGTACTTC.

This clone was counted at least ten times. In DNA form, the CDR3 reads TGTGCCAGCATCCCCGAGGTAATGAACACTGAAGCTTTCTTT. Translation: CASIPEVMNTEAFF. The chain carries TRBV5-5 and TRBJ1-1; D gene unclear. V dropped 6 bases and J dropped 0 bases, with 12 bases sitting between them. The CDR3 contains 14 residues. The germline V gene has CDR1 SGHKS and CDR2 YYEKEE (reference sequence).

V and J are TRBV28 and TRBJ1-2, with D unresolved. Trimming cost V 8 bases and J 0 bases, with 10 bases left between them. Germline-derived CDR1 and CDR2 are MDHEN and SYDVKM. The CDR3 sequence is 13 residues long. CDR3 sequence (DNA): TGTGCCAGCCGAGTGAAGCCTAACTATGGCTACACCTTC. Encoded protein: CASRVKPNYGYTF.

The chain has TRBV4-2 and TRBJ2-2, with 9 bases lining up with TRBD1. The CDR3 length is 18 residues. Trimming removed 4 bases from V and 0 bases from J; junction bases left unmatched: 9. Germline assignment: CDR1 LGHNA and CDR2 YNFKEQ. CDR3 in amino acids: CASSPILRQGANTGELFF. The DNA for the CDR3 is TGTGCCAGCAGCCCTATCCTACGACAGGGGGCGAACACCGGGGAGCTGTTTTTT.

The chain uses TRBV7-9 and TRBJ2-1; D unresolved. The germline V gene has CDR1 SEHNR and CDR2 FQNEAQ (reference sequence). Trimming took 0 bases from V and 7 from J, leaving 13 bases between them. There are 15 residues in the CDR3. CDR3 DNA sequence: TGTGCCAGCAGCTTAGCGGGGTCCCGGTGGAATGAGCAGTTCTTC. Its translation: CASSLAGSRWNEQFF.

For the CDR3, the DNA is TGTGCCAGCAGCTTAGCGGGACTAGCGGGGGGAGAGCAGTACTTC. Translated, it gives CASSLAGLAGGEQYF. The genes are TRBV7-2 and TRBJ2-7, with TRBD2 matching 15 bases. The J segment lost 7 bases and the V segment lost 0 bases, leaving 1 base of the junction unmatched. This CDR3 has 15 residues. Germline-derived CDR1 and CDR2 are SGHTA and FQGNSA.

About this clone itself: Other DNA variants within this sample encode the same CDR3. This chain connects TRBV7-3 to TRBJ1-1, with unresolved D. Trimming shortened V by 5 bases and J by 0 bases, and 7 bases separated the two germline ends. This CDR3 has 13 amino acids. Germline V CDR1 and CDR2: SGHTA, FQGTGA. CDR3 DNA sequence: TGTGCCAGCAGCCTACGAATGAACACTGAAGCTTTCTTT. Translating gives CASSLRMNTEAFF.

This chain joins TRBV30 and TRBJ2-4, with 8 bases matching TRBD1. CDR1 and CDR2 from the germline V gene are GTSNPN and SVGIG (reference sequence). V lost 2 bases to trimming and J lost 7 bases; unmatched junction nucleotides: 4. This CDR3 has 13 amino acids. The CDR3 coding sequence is TGTGCCTGGAGTCCAGGGGGCGGGAACATTCAGTACTTC. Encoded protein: CAWSPGGGNIQYF.

The CDR3 spells CASSSRGGAGQPQHF. The DNA for the CDR3 is TGTGCCAGCAGTTCCCGGGGCGGGGCTGGTCAGCCCCAGCATTTT. The genes are TRBV6-5 and TRBJ1-5; D may be TRBD1 (5 bases). This CDR3 is 15 amino acids long. With 4 bases removed from V and 6 bases from J, the gap between germline ends came to 16 bases. Germline CDR1 MNHEY, CDR2 SVGAGI.

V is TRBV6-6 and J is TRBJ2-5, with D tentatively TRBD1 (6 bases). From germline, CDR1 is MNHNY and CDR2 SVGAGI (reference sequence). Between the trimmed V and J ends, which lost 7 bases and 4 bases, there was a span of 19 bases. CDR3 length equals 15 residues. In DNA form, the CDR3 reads TGTGCCAGCACCGACAGCACCAGGGGAAGAGAGACCCAGTACTTC. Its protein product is CASTDSTRGRETQYF.